This paragraph reports one T cell receptor (beta chain). The clone's antigen remains unknown. Base qualities are not provided; no much larger clone lies one nucleotide away. The CDR3 starts with the cysteine, ends with the phenylalanine, and has 15 residues. Only the CDR3 DNA is retained, 45 bases long and in frame from the first base. V is pared back by 7 bases and J by 0 bases, with 10 bases lying between the germline termini. Per the germline V gene, MNHEY is the CDR1 and SVGEGT is the CDR2. The treatment or condition label, as the study defines it: allogeneic hematopoietic cell transplantation with graft depleted of TCRalphabeta T cells and CD19 B cells. The children who served as transplant recipients had been given grafts of TCRalphabeta/CD19-depleted allogeneic hematopoietic cells. Receptor amplification or capture employed PCR. The data were produced on an Illumina HiSeq 2500. Molecular barcoding was employed in the preparation of TCR libraries, with unique molecular identifiers being used to normalize TCRbeta repertoire quantification. TCRdb cleaned the public reads at Q25 with fastp, built clones with MiXCR and kept in-frame beta chains. Records with the same CDR3 protein are collapsed into one entry carrying the most frequent genes and DNA. The sample table contains about 110,000 distinct CDR3 sequences; only one count was recorded for 5.5% to 6.5% of them. More than 20% of the sample is taken by the ten largest.

This entry belongs to a study of T-cell reconstitution after alpha-beta-depleted transplantation in children (dated by TCRdb to about 2016). With respect to the entire study: Using TCR repertoire profiling, the study quantitatively followed how T-cell immune reconstitution unfolded in children after TCRalphabeta/CD19-depleted allogeneic hematopoietic cell transplantation. Beyond this particular receptor, the publication reports: The frequencies of hyperexpanded clones fell over the following months, and after one year, T-cell counts and TCRbeta diversity were mostly attributed to newly produced T cells. In some patients, high TCRbeta diversity at day 60 was attributed to recipient T cells and intrathymic progenitors that had survived conditioning. The apparently early recovery of alphabetaT-cell counts about two months after transplant reportedly depended on only several hundred rapidly expanded clones that came from non-depleted graft cells.

This TCR came from a male patient between 2 and 10 years old who had a stem cell transplant for acute lymphoblastic leukemia, so the T cells may come from the graft donor. Recombination connected TRBV6-2 or TRBV6-3 to TRBJ2-6; the D gene cannot be named for sure. This specimen consisted of PBMCs, mostly from graft donor cells, obtained 360 days after TCRalphabeta/CD19-depleted stem cell transplant. The CDR3 is CASNRKSSGANVLTF. The sequenced DNA is TGTGCCAGCAATCGTAAGAGCTCTGGGGCCAACGTCCTGACTTTC.